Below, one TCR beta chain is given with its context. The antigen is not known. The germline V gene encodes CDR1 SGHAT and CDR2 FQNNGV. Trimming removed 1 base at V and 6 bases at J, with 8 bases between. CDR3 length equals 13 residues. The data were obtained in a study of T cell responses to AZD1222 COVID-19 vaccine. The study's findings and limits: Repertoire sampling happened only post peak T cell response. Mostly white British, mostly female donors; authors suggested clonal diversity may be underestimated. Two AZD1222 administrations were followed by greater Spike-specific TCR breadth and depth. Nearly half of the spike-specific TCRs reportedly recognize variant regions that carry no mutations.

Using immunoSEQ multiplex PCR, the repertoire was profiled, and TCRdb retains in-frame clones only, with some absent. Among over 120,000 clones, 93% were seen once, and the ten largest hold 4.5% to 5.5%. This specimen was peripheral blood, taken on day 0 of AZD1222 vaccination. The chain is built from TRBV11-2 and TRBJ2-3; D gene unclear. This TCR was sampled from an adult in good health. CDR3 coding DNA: TGTGCCAGCAGCTTAGGATCCCCGGATACGCAGTATTTT. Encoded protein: CASSLGSPDTQYF.